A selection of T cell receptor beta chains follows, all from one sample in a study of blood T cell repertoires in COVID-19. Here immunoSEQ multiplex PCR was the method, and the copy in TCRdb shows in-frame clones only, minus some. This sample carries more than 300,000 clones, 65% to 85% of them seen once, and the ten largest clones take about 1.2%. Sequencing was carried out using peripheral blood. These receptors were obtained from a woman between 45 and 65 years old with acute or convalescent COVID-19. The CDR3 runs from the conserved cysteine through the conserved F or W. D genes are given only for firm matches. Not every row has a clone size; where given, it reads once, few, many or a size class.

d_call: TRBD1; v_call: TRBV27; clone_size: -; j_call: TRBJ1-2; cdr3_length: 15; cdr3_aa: CASSSKQGALDGYTF; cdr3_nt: TGTGCCAGCAGTTCGAAACAGGGGGCGCTGGATGGCTACACCTTC
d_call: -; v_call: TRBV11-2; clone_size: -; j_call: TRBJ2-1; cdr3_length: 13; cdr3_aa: CASRGEEGWGQFF; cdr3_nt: TGTGCCAGCAGAGGGGAGGAGGGGTGGGGGCAGTTCTTC
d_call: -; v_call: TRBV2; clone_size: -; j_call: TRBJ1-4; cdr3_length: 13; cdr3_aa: CASSEKGDIQLFF; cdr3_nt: TGTGCCAGCAGTGAAAAGGGGGACATTCAACTGTTTTTT
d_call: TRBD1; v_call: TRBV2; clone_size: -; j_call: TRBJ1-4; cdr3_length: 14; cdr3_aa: CASRGTGINEKLFF; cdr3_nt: TGTGCCAGCAGGGGGACAGGGATTAATGAAAAACTGTTTTTT
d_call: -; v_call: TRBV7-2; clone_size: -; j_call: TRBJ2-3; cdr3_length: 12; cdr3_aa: CASSLLAYTQYF; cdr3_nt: TGTGCCAGCAGCTTACTAGCATATACGCAGTATTTT
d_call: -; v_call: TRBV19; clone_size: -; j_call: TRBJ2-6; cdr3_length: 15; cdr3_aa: CASSADSSGANVLTF; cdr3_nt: TGTGCCAGTAGTGCTGACAGCTCTGGGGCCAACGTCCTGACTTTC
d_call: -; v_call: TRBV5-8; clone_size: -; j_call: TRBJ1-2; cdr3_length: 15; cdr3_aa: CASSLFAGNAVGYTF; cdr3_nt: TGTGCCAGCAGCTTGTTTGCGGGAAACGCGGTGGGCTACACCTTC
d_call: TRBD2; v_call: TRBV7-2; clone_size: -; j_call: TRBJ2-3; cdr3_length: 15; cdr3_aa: CASRERRESLDTQYF; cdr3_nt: TGTGCCAGCAGGGAGAGGCGGGAGTCCTTAGATACGCAGTATTTT
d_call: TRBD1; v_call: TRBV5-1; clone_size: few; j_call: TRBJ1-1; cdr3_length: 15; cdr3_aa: CASSFTRDRGTEAFF; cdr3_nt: TGCGCCAGCAGCTTCACCCGGGACAGGGGGACTGAAGCTTTCTTT
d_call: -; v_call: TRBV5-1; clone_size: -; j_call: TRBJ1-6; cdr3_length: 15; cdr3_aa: CASSLAQGNNSPLHF; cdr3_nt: TGCGCCAGCAGCTTGGCCCAGGGAAATAATTCACCCCTCCACTTT
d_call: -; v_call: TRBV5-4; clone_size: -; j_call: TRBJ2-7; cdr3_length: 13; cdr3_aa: CASSLGGGREQYF; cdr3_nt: TGTGCCAGCAGCTTGGGGGGGGGCCGCGAGCAGTACTTC
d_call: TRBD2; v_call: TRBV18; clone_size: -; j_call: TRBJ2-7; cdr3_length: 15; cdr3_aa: CASSPTSGRLLEQYF; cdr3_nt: TGTGCCAGCTCACCAACTAGCGGGAGGCTTTTGGAGCAGTACTTC
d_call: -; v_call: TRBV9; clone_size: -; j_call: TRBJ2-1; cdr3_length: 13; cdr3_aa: CASSVRVNGEQFF; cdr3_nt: TGTGCCAGCAGCGTCCGGGTTAACGGTGAGCAGTTCTTC
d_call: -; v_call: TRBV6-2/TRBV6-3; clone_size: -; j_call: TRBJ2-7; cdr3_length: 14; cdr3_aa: CASSSLARDIEQYF; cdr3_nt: TGTGCCAGCAGTTCGCTAGCGAGAGATATCGAGCAGTACTTC
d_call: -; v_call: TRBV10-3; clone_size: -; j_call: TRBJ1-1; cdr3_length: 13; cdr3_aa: CAIRLDGDTEAFF; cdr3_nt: TGTGCCATCAGGCTCGACGGGGACACTGAAGCTTTCTTT
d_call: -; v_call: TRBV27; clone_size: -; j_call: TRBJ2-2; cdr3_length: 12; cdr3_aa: CASRTGTGELFF; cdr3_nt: TGTGCCAGCAGGACAGGCACCGGGGAGCTGTTTTTT
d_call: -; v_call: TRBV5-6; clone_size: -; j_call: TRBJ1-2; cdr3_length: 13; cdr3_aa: CASSLAGNYGYTF; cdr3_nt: TGTGCCAGCAGCTTGGCAGGGAACTATGGCTACACCTTC
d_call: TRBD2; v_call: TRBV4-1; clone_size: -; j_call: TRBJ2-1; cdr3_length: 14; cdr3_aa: CASSQGLSPNEQFF; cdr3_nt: TGCGCCAGCAGCCAGGGACTAAGCCCTAATGAGCAGTTCTTC
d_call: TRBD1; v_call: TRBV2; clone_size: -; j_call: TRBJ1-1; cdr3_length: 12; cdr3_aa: CASGNRGHMAFF; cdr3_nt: TGTGCCAGCGGGAACAGGGGGCATATGGCTTTCTTT
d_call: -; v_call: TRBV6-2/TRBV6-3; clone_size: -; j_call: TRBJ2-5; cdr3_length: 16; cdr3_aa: CASSYSYQPKGETQYF; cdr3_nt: TGTGCCAGCAGTTACTCTTATCAACCAAAGGGGGAGACCCAGTACTTC
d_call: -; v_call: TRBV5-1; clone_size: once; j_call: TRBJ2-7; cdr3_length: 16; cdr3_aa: CASSLARTGNSYEQYF; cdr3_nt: TGCGCCAGCAGCTTGGCCAGAACAGGAAACTCCTACGAGCAGTACTTC
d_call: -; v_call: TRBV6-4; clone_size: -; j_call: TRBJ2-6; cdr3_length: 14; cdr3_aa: CASSRGLRANVLTF; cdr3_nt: TGTGCCAGCAGCAGAGGGTTAAGGGCCAACGTCCTGACTTTC
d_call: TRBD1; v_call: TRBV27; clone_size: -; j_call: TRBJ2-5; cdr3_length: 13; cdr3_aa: CASSQDREETQYF; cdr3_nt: TGTGCCAGCAGTCAGGACAGGGAGGAGACCCAGTACTTC
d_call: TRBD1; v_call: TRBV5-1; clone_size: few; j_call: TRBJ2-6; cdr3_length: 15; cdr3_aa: CASSPTGPGANVLTF; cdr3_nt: TGCGCCAGCAGCCCGACAGGGCCAGGGGCCAACGTCCTGACTTTC